A single sample is the source of the 29 T cell receptor beta chains below, sequenced in a study of T-cell memory formation after mild COVID-19. TCRdb itself ran the 5' RACE reads through MiXCR, one entry per CDR3 protein. The sample yields 95,000 to 110,000 distinct CDR3 sequences, 13% to 15% seen once. The sequenced sample consisted of PBMCs or a T cell subset sorted from them (not recorded which). These receptors originate from a man aged 18 to 30 who had mild COVID-19 (a few samples of this study predate the infection). Cell type and time point are not known.

This clonotype has more than one count but fewer than ten. The rearrangement joins TRBV20-1 to TRBJ2-3, with a weak D call TRBD1 (5 bases). The CDR3 totals 13 residues. Trimming stripped 2 bases from V and 2 bases from J, with 8 bases between. CDR1 and CDR2 from the germline V gene are DFQATT and SNEGSKA (reference sequence). This CDR3 is CSARPGHTDTQYF. The DNA of the CDR3 is TGCAGTGCTAGACCCGGACACACAGATACGCAGTATTTT.

This clonotype was observed a handful of times. The chain joins TRBV11-2 to TRBJ1-1; 11 bases match TRBD1. This CDR3 region has 14 residues. With 4 bases clipped from V and 6 bases from J, the junction kept 4 bases outside the gene matches. The germline V gene has CDR1 SGHAT and CDR2 FQNNGV. CDR3 nucleotides: TGTGCCAGCAGCTACCGGACAGGGGGCCCTGAAGCTTTCTTT. Protein: CASSYRTGGPEAFF.

This clonotype was seen at least ten times. The genes are TRBV12-5 and TRBJ1-1, with D hard to call. From germline, CDR1 is LGHNT and CDR2 FRNRAP. V shed 5 bases and J shed 4 bases, with 14 bases lying between them. CDR3 length: 14 residues. The CDR3 protein is CASGVGLLGTEAFF. Here the CDR3 DNA reads TGTGCTAGTGGTGTGGGTCTTCTGGGCACTGAAGCTTTCTTT.

V and J are TRBV4-1 and TRBJ2-7, with TRBD2 as a possible D gene (5 bases). Germline CDR1 MGHRA, CDR2 YSYEKL. This CDR3 is built from 14 residues. The CDR3 protein is CASSQSVGVYEKYV. Written as DNA, the CDR3 is TGCGCCAGCAGCCAATCAGTCGGGGTCTACGAGAAGTACGTC.

The chain couples TRBV19 to TRBJ2-7; 9 bases match TRBD2. This CDR3 is built from 14 residues. The trim removed 2 bases at V and 7 bases at J, leaving 6 bases unmatched. CDR1 is LNHDA and CDR2 is SQIVND in the germline V gene (reference sequence). Written as DNA, the CDR3 is TGTGCCAGTAGTATAAGCCTAGCGGGGATTGAGCAGTACTTC. It yields the protein CASSISLAGIEQYF.

This clonotype appeared a few times. The chain joins TRBV20-1 to TRBJ2-7; D gene uncertain. V shed 0 bases and J shed 2 bases, with 14 bases lying between them. The CDR3 has 15 residues. CDR1 and CDR2 (germline): DFQATT, SNEGSKA (reference sequence). CDR3 region: CSARDFSAEAYEQYF. Here the CDR3 DNA reads TGCAGTGCTAGAGATTTTTCGGCAGAGGCCTACGAGCAGTACTTC.

The table lists this clonotype with a few counts. This chain uses TRBV27 with TRBJ1-5; unclear D gene. This CDR3 has 14 residues. From germline, CDR1 is MNHEY and CDR2 SMNVEV (reference sequence). V dropped 0 bases and J dropped 6 bases, with 9 bases sitting between them. CDR3 loop: CASSLSRGTQPQHF. CDR3 nucleotides: TGTGCCAGCAGTTTATCACGGGGAACTCAGCCCCAGCATTTT.

This clonotype has more than one count but fewer than ten. This chain joins TRBV20-1 and TRBJ1-1; D not certain. Germline-derived CDR1 and CDR2 are DFQATT and SNEGSKA (reference sequence). The CDR3 runs 15 residues. This CDR3 is CTPGIGVWMNTEAFF. Here the CDR3 DNA reads TGCACCCCAGGTATCGGGGTATGGATGAACACTGAAGCTTTCTTT.

V and J are TRBV29-1 and TRBJ2-1; possibly TRBD2 for D (5 bases). There are 13 residues in the CDR3. Deletions cut 4 bases from V and 3 bases from J, with 10 bases between. Per the germline V gene, CDR1 is SQVTM and CDR2 is ANQGSEA. The CDR3 bases are TGCAGCGTTGTAGGACTGAACTACAATGAGCAGTTCTTC. Translated: CSVVGLNYNEQFF.

This clonotype was recorded a few times. The chain uses TRBV10-3 and TRBJ2-1; 10 bases line up with TRBD1. CDR3 size: 12 residues. V lost 6 bases and J lost 8; bases outside the gene matches: 1. In germline, CDR1 is ENHRY, CDR2 SYGVKD. The CDR3 loop reads CAIRGTGDEQFF. CDR3 nucleotide sequence: TGTGCCATCAGGGGGACAGGGGATGAGCAGTTCTTC.

This chain joins TRBV4-1 and TRBJ1-1; 8 nucleotides line up with TRBD1. Germline V gives CDR1 MGHRA, CDR2 YSYEKL. This CDR3 is 15 amino acids long. The V gene end was trimmed by 1 base and the J gene end by 6 bases; junction bases not matched to a gene: 7. CDR3 residues: CASSQGQGSGSEAFF. The CDR3 DNA follows: TGCGCCAGCAGCCAAGGACAGGGGTCTGGGTCTGAAGCTTTCTTT.

This clonotype was detected many times. This chain uses TRBV4-1 with TRBJ2-1; D is unclear. There are 13 residues in the CDR3. Germline CDR1 reads MGHRA; CDR2 reads YSYEKL. Deletions cut 0 bases from V and 9 bases from J, with 9 bases between. DNA of the CDR3: TGCGCCAGCAGCCAAGAACACGAACTTGAGCAGTTCTTC. Its translation is CASSQEHELEQFF.

This clonotype was counted between two and nine times. The rearrangement links TRBV7-8 to TRBJ1-6; D call uncertain. Germline CDR1 reads SGHVS; CDR2 reads FQNEAQ. The CDR3 extends over 16 amino acids. Trimming stripped 5 bases from V and 4 bases from J, with 15 bases between. Here the CDR3 DNA reads TGTGCCAGCAGCCCACCCCTAGGGTCGTATAATTCACCCCTCCACTTT. This codes for CASSPPLGSYNSPLHF. Full variable domain (outside the CDR3, taken from reference TRBV7-8 and TRBJ1-6): GAGVSQSPRYKVAKRGQDVALRCDPISGHVSLFWYQQALGQGPEFLTYFQNEAQLDKSGLPSDRFFAERPEGSVSTLKIQRTQQEDSAVYLCASSPPLGSYNSPLHFGNGTRLTVT.

The V gene is TRBV4-2, the J gene TRBJ2-5; 7 bases line up with TRBD2. CDR1 and CDR2 from the germline V gene are LGHNA and YNFKEQ. V shed 4 bases, J shed 3 bases, and the junction held 8 bases outside the gene matches. The CDR3 is 15 residues long. The CDR3 sequence: CASSPLGAGEETQYF. The CDR3 bases are TGTGCCAGCAGCCCTTTAGGGGCGGGGGAAGAGACCCAGTACTTC.

The rearrangement joins TRBV20-1 to TRBJ1-2, with D unclear. Trimming removed 5 bases at V and 8 bases at J, with 9 bases between. CDR1 and CDR2 (germline): DFQATT, SNEGSKA (reference sequence). This CDR3 has 10 amino acids. CDR3 bases: TGCAGTGCTCCTTGGGAAGGCTACACCTTC. Protein sequence: CSAPWEGYTF.

The chain links TRBV19 to TRBJ1-1, with D possibly TRBD1 on 5 matching bases. V was clipped by 9 bases and J by 1 base, with 12 bases between them. The length of the CDR3 is 13 residues. CDR1 LNHDA and CDR2 SQIVND come from the germline V gene (reference sequence). The CDR3 reads CASFPTGNTEAFF. The CDR3, as DNA: TGTGCCAGCTTTCCTACAGGGAACACTGAAGCTTTCTTT. The full variable domain, with the rest looked up from reference TRBV19 and TRBJ1-1, is DGGITQSPKYLFRKEGQNVTLSCEQNLNHDAMYWYRQDPGQGLRLIYYSQIVNDFQKGDIAEGYSVSREKKESFPLTVTSAQKNPTAFYLCASFPTGNTEAFFGQGTRLTVV.

This clonotype was picked up a small number of times. This rearrangement joins TRBV24-1 to TRBJ1-1; D remains ambiguous. V lost 3 bases to trimming and J lost 0 bases, with 13 bases between them. CDR3 length: 16 amino acids. The V gene's germline CDR1 is KGHDR and CDR2 SFDVKD. CDR3 sequence reads: CATSDARKWLNTEAFF. In nucleotides, the CDR3 is TGTGCCACCAGTGATGCCCGCAAATGGCTGAACACTGAAGCTTTCTTT.

This chain joins TRBV29-1 and TRBJ1-2; 7 bases are a match to TRBD1. CDR1 and CDR2 from the germline V gene are SQVTM and ANQGSEA. The CDR3 has 13 amino acids. Trimming cost V 4 bases and J 5 bases; bases outside gene matches: 7. The CDR3 protein is CSVAPPTGYGYTF. The CDR3 nucleotides are TGCAGCGTTGCCCCCCCGACAGGGTATGGCTACACCTTC.

This clonotype was detected only a few times. The chain links TRBV6-5 to TRBJ1-2; 8 bases agree with TRBD1. Looked up from germline, CDR1 is MNHEY and CDR2 is SVGAGI. The V gene end was trimmed by 6 bases and the J gene end by 5 bases; junction bases not matched to a gene: 14. The CDR3 has 16 residues. In DNA form, the CDR3 reads TGTGCCAGCAGCCTTCTCAACCCCGGGACAGGTTATGGCTACACCTTC. It translates to CASSLLNPGTGYGYTF.

This clonotype occurred a few times. V and J are TRBV10-2 and TRBJ2-7; perhaps TRBD2 as D (5 bases). Germline-derived CDR1 and CDR2 are WSHSY and SAAADI. This CDR3 spans 11 amino acids. The V and J ends lost 8 bases and 0 bases respectively, with 5 bases between them. The CDR3 region is CASRDSYEQYF. The CDR3 bases are TGCGCCAGCCGGGACTCCTACGAGCAGTACTTC.

In this sample, this clonotype turned up a few times. The rearrangement joins TRBV7-6 to TRBJ2-3, with a weak D call TRBD2 (5 bases). The CDR3 is made up of 15 amino acids. V was shortened by 1 base and J by 0 bases, with 8 bases between the two germline ends. Germline V lookup: CDR1 SGHVS, CDR2 FNYEAQ. The CDR3 bases are TGTGCCAGCAGCTTAGTTGGGGAGAGCACAGATACGCAGTATTTT. It translates to CASSLVGESTDTQYF. Using reference TRBV7-6 and TRBJ2-3 for the parts outside the CDR3, the full variable domain is GAGVSQSPRYKVTKRGQDVALRCDPISGHVSLYWYRQALGQGPEFLTYFNYEAQQDKSGLPNDRFSAERPEGSISTLTIQRTEQRDSAMYRCASSLVGESTDTQYFGPGTRLTVL.

Notes on this clonotype: Germline and junction disagree at one end, which may indicate a read error. J is TRBJ2-4 and V is TRBV3-1, with D perhaps given as TRBD1 or TRBD2 (6 bases each). The CDR3 spans 15 residues. CDR1 is LGHDT and CDR2 is YNNKEL in the germline V gene (reference sequence). The CDR3 nucleotides read TGTGCCAGCAGCCAAACCGGGGGCGACCGAAACATTAAGTACTTC. It yields the protein CASSQTGGDRNIKYF.

The sample holds a few counts of this clonotype. V and J are TRBV27 and TRBJ2-1, with a weak D call TRBD1 (5 bases). This CDR3 has 17 amino acids. Between the trimmed V and J ends, which lost 2 bases and 3 bases, there was a span of 17 bases. Germline lookup yields CDR1 MNHEY and CDR2 SMNVEV (reference sequence). This chain's CDR3 is CASSLTGRAVVYNEQFF. DNA for the CDR3: TGTGCCAGCAGTTTAACAGGAAGGGCGGTGGTCTACAATGAGCAGTTCTTC.

V is TRBV28 and J is TRBJ2-3, with TRBD1 matching over 10 bases. Losses at the gene ends were 6 bases for V and 2 bases for J; bases not matched to a gene: 5. The germline V gene has CDR1 MDHEN and CDR2 SYDVKM. The CDR3 extends over 15 amino acids. For the CDR3, the DNA is TGTGCCAGCAGGACGGGACAGGGGTTCACAGATACGCAGTATTTT. Translated: CASRTGQGFTDTQYF.

The chain has TRBV12-3 or TRBV12-4 and TRBJ1-2; D may be TRBD1 (6 bases). V was clipped by 2 bases and J by 6 bases, with 16 bases between them. There are 15 residues in the CDR3. The CDR3 coding sequence is TGTGCCAGCAGTTTATACAGGGTATGGGAGAATGGCTACACCTTC. Translation gives CASSLYRVWENGYTF.

The chain joins TRBV12-5 to TRBJ2-1; D is possibly TRBD2 (5 bases). Trimming left V 5 bases short and J 7 bases short, with 15 bases between. This CDR3 contains 14 residues. Germline values: CDR1 LGHNT, CDR2 FRNRAP. In DNA, the CDR3 is TGTGCTAGTGGTCCCTCGGCTAGCTTTAATGAGCAGTTCTTC. This codes for CASGPSASFNEQFF.

The chain couples TRBV7-9 to TRBJ2-1, with 7 bases that match TRBD2. After removal of 5 bases from V and 10 bases from J, the junction contained 8 bases not matched to a gene. Germline V gene data show CDR1 as SEHNR and CDR2 as FQNEAQ (reference sequence). This CDR3 comprises 13 residues. CDR3 loop: CASSGKRGREQFF. CDR3 DNA: TGTGCCAGCAGCGGAAAGCGGGGTCGAGAGCAGTTCTTC.

This clonotype was observed at least ten times. This chain links TRBV10-3 with TRBJ1-6; the D is unclear. In germline, CDR1 is ENHRY, CDR2 SYGVKD. This CDR3 is 14 amino acids long. The ends were cut back, 3 bases at V and 7 bases at J, with 10 bases in the middle. DNA for the CDR3: TGTGCCATCAGTGACGGGCAGGAAAATTCACCCCTCCACTTT. Encoded protein: CAISDGQENSPLHF.

The chain joins TRBV12-3 or TRBV12-4 to TRBJ2-6; 9 nucleotides align to TRBD1. This CDR3 contains 15 residues. The V and J ends lost 6 bases and 4 bases, in that order; junction bases with no gene match: 4. CDR3 region: CASRRDRAGANVLTF. The CDR3 region has the DNA TGTGCCAGCAGGAGGGACAGGGCCGGGGCCAACGTCCTGACTTTC.